A single sample gave rise to the 24 T cell receptor beta chains below, sequenced in a study of Ad26.COV2.S vaccination and SARS-CoV-2 variants. Method: immunoSEQ multiplex PCR; TCRdb's copy keeps in-frame clones and lacks some. The sample has about 180,000 clones, roughly nine tenths seen once. Sequences were derived from peripheral blood, sampled after recovery from COVID-19. Every receptor here comes from a human donor who had recovered from COVID-19.

The rearrangement joins TRBV11-3 to TRBJ1-1; D not resolved. Germline V gives CDR1 SGHNT, CDR2 YENEEA. V was cut by 0 bases and J by 4 bases, with 9 bases left in between. This CDR3 contains 14 residues. Here the CDR3 reads CASSLEGRSTEAFF. The CDR3, as DNA: TGTGCCAGCAGCTTAGAGGGAAGGAGCACTGAAGCTTTCTTT.

The chain joins TRBV6-5 to TRBJ1-1; 7 nucleotides agree with TRBD1. V trimming: 8 bases; J trimming: 0 bases; junction bases outside the gene matches: 6. The CDR3 has 14 residues. The germline gives CDR1 MNHEY, CDR2 SVGAGI. The CDR3 nucleotides are TGTGCCAGCCCCACAGGGGAGGTGAACACTGAAGCTTTCTTT. As protein: CASPTGEVNTEAFF.

The chain joins TRBV3-1 (or the pseudogene TRBV3-2) to TRBJ1-4; a weak D match, TRBD1 (5 bases). Trimming stripped 4 bases from V and 8 bases from J, with 38 bases between. CDR3 length: 22 amino acids. The germline V gene has CDR1 LGHDT and CDR2 YNNKEL (reference sequence). The DNA for the CDR3 is TGTGCCAGCAGCCCATCTTTCGGCAGGGCTGAGTCAAGCCCCCAAACGCGGGAAAAACTGTTTTTT. It encodes CASSPSFGRAESSPQTREKLFF.

V and J are TRBV28 and TRBJ1-5; D may be TRBD1 (6 bases). V lost 5 bases and J 2 bases, leaving 13 bases between the germline ends. The CDR3 is made up of 15 amino acids. CDR1 and CDR2 from the germline V gene are MDHEN and SYDVKM. The CDR3 DNA follows: TGTGCCAGCAGTGCCCAACAGGGTGGCAATCAGCCCCAGCATTTT. Its translation is CASSAQQGGNQPQHF.

J is TRBJ2-7 and V is TRBV2; 7 bases fit TRBD2. This CDR3 has 13 amino acids. V trimming: 4 bases; J trimming: 1 base; junction bases outside the gene matches: 1. Germline CDR1 SNHLY, CDR2 FYNNEI. CDR3 sequence (DNA): TGTGCCAGCAGTGTTAGCGGGTCCTACGAGCAGTACTTC. Translation: CASSVSGSYEQYF. The full variable domain, completed using reference TRBV2 and TRBJ2-7, is EPEVTQTPSHQVTQMGQEVILRCVPISNHLYFYWYRQILGQKVEFLVSFYNNEISEKSEIFDDQFSVERPDGSNFTLKIRSTKLEDSAMYFCASSVSGSYEQYFGPGTRLTVT.

The chain recombines TRBV9 with TRBJ1-1; possible D gene TRBD1, 5 bases. Trimming pared 4 bases from V and 1 base from J, leaving 11 bases between. The CDR3 contains 14 residues. The germline CDR1 and CDR2 sequences are SGDLS and YYNGEE. The CDR3 DNA follows: TGTGCCAGCAGCATGGGACTGACGAACACTGAAGCTTTCTTT. Translating it yields CASSMGLTNTEAFF.

This chain links TRBV30 with TRBJ2-7; tentative D call: TRBD1 (5 bases). Deletions cut 3 bases from V and 2 bases from J, with 14 bases between. Germline lookup yields CDR1 GTSNPN and CDR2 SVGIG (reference sequence). The CDR3 contains 14 residues. CDR3 in amino acids: CAWSLGQGTYEQYF. CDR3 sequence (DNA): TGTGCCTGGAGCCTAGGGCAGGGCACCTACGAGCAGTACTTC.

In its sample, this clone was seen a few times. J is TRBJ1-6 and V is TRBV4-1, with 10 bases lining up with TRBD1. J was trimmed by 10 bases and V by 4 bases; bases with no gene match: 13. Germline CDR1 reads MGHRA; CDR2 reads YSYEKL. The CDR3 is 17 amino acids. In nucleotides, the CDR3 is TGCGCCAGCAGCCCCATATGGGACAGGGGTTACGGATCACCCCTCCACTTT. It is translated as CASSPIWDRGYGSPLHF.

The chain is built from TRBV3-1 (or the pseudogene TRBV3-2) and TRBJ2-5; TRBD1 agrees at 7 bases. Looked up from germline, CDR1 is LGHDT and CDR2 is YNNKEL (reference sequence). This CDR3 has 17 amino acids. The junction had 9 bases not matched to a gene; V was cut back by 0 bases and J by 2 bases. The CDR3 loop reads CASSQDRDSWTQETQYF. The CDR3 DNA follows: TGTGCCAGCAGCCAAGACCGGGACAGCTGGACTCAAGAGACCCAGTACTTC.

The rearrangement uses TRBV2 and TRBJ1-2, with 10 bases aligning to TRBD1. Germline V gene data show CDR1 as SNHLY and CDR2 as FYNNEI. The length of the CDR3 is 15 residues. V lost 5 bases and J lost 3; bases outside the gene matches: 6. For the CDR3, the DNA is TGTGCCAGCAGTCAAAAGGGGACAGGGGACTATGGCTACACCTTC. Its translation is CASSQKGTGDYGYTF.

This chain uses TRBV5-4 with TRBJ2-1; TRBD2 matches at 12 bases. The CDR3 spans 16 residues. CDR1 is SGHNT, CDR2 YYREEE, per germline (reference sequence). J was trimmed by 5 bases and V by 5 bases; bases with no gene match: 8. As DNA, the CDR3 is TGTGCCAGCAGACGCCGGACTAGCGGGACTAACAATGAGCAGTTCTTC. Translation: CASRRRTSGTNNEQFF.

The J gene is TRBJ2-5, the V gene TRBV29-1; D unresolved. This CDR3 is 16 amino acids long. In germline, CDR1 is SQVTM, CDR2 ANQGSEA. Trimming shortened V by 6 bases and J by 2 bases, and 22 bases separated the two germline ends. CDR3: CSVVGTPKNGQETQYF. For the CDR3, the DNA is TGCAGCGTCGTCGGAACTCCCAAAAATGGACAAGAGACCCAGTACTTC.

This chain links TRBV7-9 with TRBJ1-2, with D maybe TRBD1 (6 bases). The germline gives CDR1 SEHNR, CDR2 FQNEAQ (reference sequence). V lost 5 bases to trimming and J lost 12 bases, with 16 bases between them. This CDR3 spans 12 amino acids. Here the CDR3 reads CASSTNRVVDTF. CDR3 nucleotides: TGTGCCAGCAGCACTAACAGGGTTGTCGACACCTTC. The whole variable domain, remainder taken from reference TRBV7-9 and TRBJ1-2, is DTGVSQNPRHKITKRGQNVTFRCDPISEHNRLYWYRQTLGQGPEFLTYFQNEAQLEKSRLLSDRFSAERPKGSFSTLEIQRTEQGDSAMYLCASSTNRVVDTFGSGTRLTVV.

The chain couples TRBV7-9 to TRBJ1-5; no clear D. The V end was cut by 3 bases, the J end by 5 bases, with 5 bases between. The CDR3 length is 12 residues. Germline V gene data show CDR1 as SEHNR and CDR2 as FQNEAQ (reference sequence). CDR3 sequence reads: CASSLSYQPQHF. The CDR3 DNA reads as TGTGCCAGCAGCTTGAGTTATCAGCCCCAGCATTTT.

The chain joins TRBV6-5 to TRBJ1-2; no clear D. Looked up from germline, CDR1 is MNHEY and CDR2 is SVGAGI. The germline V and J ends were trimmed by 6 bases and 0 bases, with 8 bases remaining between them. This CDR3 has 13 residues. The CDR3 DNA reads TGTGCCAGCAGAGCCTCAGCTAACTATGGCTACACCTTC. The encoded protein is CASRASANYGYTF.

The J gene is TRBJ1-2, the V gene TRBV27; a weak D match, TRBD1 (6 bases). Trimming pared 2 bases from V and 7 bases from J, leaving 11 bases between. From germline, CDR1 is MNHEY and CDR2 SMNVEV (reference sequence). The CDR3 spans 13 residues. CDR3 region: CASSLSDRSGYTF. In DNA, the CDR3 is TGTGCCAGCAGTTTAAGTGACAGGAGTGGCTACACCTTC.

The chain is built from TRBV5-5 and TRBJ1-1; D uncertain. In germline, CDR1 is SGHKS, CDR2 YYEKEE (reference sequence). The CDR3 contains 15 residues. V shed 2 bases and J shed 0 bases, with 11 bases lying between them. The CDR3 region is CASSFRFQLNTEAFF. CDR3 DNA sequence: TGTGCCAGCAGCTTCCGTTTTCAGCTGAACACTGAAGCTTTCTTT. Full variable domain (remainder filled in from reference TRBV5-5 and TRBJ1-1): DAGVTQSPTHLIKTRGQQVTLRCSPISGHKSVSWYQQVLGQGPQFIFQYYEKEERGRGNFPDRFSARQFPNYSSELNVNALLLGDSALYLCASSFRFQLNTEAFFGQGTRLTVV.

The CDR3 loop is CASSQLQGGGYTF. The CDR3 DNA reads as TGTGCCAGCAGCCAGCTACAGGGTGGGGGCTACACCTTC. The chain couples TRBV3-1 (or the pseudogene TRBV3-2) to TRBJ1-2; D might be TRBD1 (6 bases). This CDR3 contains 13 residues. Germline V gene sequence: CDR1 LGHDT, CDR2 YNNKEL (reference sequence). Trimming shortened V by 3 bases and J by 8 bases, and 13 bases separated the two germline ends.

The chain has TRBV4-2 and TRBJ2-7, with 9 nucleotides matching TRBD2. Germline trimming cut 2 bases from V and 1 base from J; bases unmatched to any gene: 6. The CDR3 extends over 16 amino acids. CDR1 and CDR2 (germline): LGHNA, YNFKEQ. The CDR3 DNA reads as TGTGCCAGCAGCCAATGGAGCGGGGGGCTTTCCTACGAGCAGTACTTC. Protein product: CASSQWSGGLSYEQYF.

V and J are TRBV7-6 and TRBJ2-5; 8 bases agree with TRBD2. From germline, CDR1 is SGHVS and CDR2 FNYEAQ. J was trimmed by 5 bases and V by 5 bases; bases with no gene match: 13. The CDR3 consists of 16 residues. For the CDR3, the DNA is TGTGCCAGCAGCCTACCCCGGGGGGGCTGGGGGGAGACCCAGTACTTC. Protein sequence: CASSLPRGGWGETQYF.

The V and J genes are TRBV30 and TRBJ2-1; possibly TRBD2 for D (6 bases). Trimming shortened V by 3 bases and J by 5 bases, and 11 bases separated the two germline ends. CDR1 and CDR2 from the germline V gene are GTSNPN and SVGIG (reference sequence). The CDR3 length is 13 residues. CDR3 residues: CAWSRDFNNEQFF. CDR3 DNA: TGTGCCTGGAGCAGGGACTTCAACAATGAGCAGTTCTTC.

The chain employs TRBV2 and TRBJ1-6, with D perhaps matching TRBD1 (6 bases). Germline V gene lookup returns CDR1 SNHLY and CDR2 FYNNEI. Deletions cut 11 bases from V and 7 bases from J, with 15 bases between. The CDR3 is made up of 13 amino acids. CDR3 in amino acids: CASYRDSNSPLHF. CDR3 nucleotides: TGTGCCTCTTACAGGGATTCGAATTCACCCCTCCACTTT.

The chain couples TRBV7-9 to TRBJ2-2; no definite D call. V shed 2 bases and J shed 1 base, with 5 bases lying between them. Germline CDR1 is SEHNR and CDR2 is FQNEAQ (reference sequence). CDR3 length equals 14 residues. CDR3 sequence (DNA): TGTGCCAGCAGCTTACCAGGGAACACCGGGGAGCTGTTTTTT. Translation gives CASSLPGNTGELFF.

This clone was seen more than once but under ten times. J is TRBJ1-1 and V is TRBV19; D is ambiguous. Trimming left V 5 bases short and J 1 base short, with 5 bases between. CDR3 length equals 12 residues. Germline assignment: CDR1 LNHDA and CDR2 SQIVND (reference sequence). CDR3 region: CASSAQNTEAFF. CDR3 nucleotides: TGTGCCAGTAGTGCACAGAACACTGAAGCTTTCTTT.